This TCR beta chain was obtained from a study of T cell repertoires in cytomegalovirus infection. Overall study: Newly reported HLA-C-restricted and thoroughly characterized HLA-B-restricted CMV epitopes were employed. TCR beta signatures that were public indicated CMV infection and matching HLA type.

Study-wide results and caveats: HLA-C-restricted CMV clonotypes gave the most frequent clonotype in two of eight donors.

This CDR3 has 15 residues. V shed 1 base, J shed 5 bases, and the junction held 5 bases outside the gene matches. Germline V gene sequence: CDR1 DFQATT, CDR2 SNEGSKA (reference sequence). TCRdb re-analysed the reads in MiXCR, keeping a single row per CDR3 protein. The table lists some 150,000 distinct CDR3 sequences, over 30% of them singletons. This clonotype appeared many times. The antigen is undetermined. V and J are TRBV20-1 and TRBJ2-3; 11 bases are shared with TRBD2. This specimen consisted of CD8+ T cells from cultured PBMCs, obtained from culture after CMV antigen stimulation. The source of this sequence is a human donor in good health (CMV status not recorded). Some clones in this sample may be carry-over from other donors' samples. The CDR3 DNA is TGCAGTGCTAGAGTTAGCGGGGGGGCGATAGATACGCAGTATTTT. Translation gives CSARVSGGAIDTQYF.